What follows are 10 T cell receptor beta chains derived from one specimen sequenced in a study of OX40 agonist ivuxolimab in advanced cancers. Assay used: immunoSEQ multiplex PCR; TCRdb lists only in-frame clones, some missing. The data contain about 52,000 clones, approximately 87% of them seen just once; the ten biggest clones take up around 6.9%. Here the sequenced sample was CD4+ or CD8+ T cells sorted from blood, taken in a trial of the OX40 agonist ivuxolimab. These receptors all come from an adult with an advanced solid tumor such as melanoma, head and neck, liver or kidney cancer.

The V call is TRBV9, the J call TRBJ2-5; D may be TRBD2 (5 bases). Deletions cut 0 bases from V and 5 bases from J, with 17 bases between. CDR1 is SGDLS, CDR2 YYNGEE, per germline. The CDR3 sequence is 16 residues long. The CDR3, as DNA: TGTGCCAGCAGCGTAGAAGGTAGGACTCGTGGCGAGACCCAGTACTTC. Encoded protein: CASSVEGRTRGETQYF. Full variable domain (missing parts from reference TRBV9 and TRBJ2-5): DSGVTQTPKHLITATGQRVTLRCSPRSGDLSVYWYQQSLDQGLQFLIQYYNGEERAKGNILERFSAQQFPDLHSELNLSSLELGDSALYFCASSVEGRTRGETQYFGPGTRLLVL.

In this sample, this clone turned up once. The CDR3 is CASSGLGQGVSGTEAFF. The CDR3 nucleotides are TGTGCCAGCAGTGGCCTGGGACAGGGGGTATCGGGCACTGAAGCTTTCTTT. The J gene is TRBJ1-1, the V gene TRBV28; the match to TRBD1 covers 11 bases. This CDR3 has 17 residues. V shed 5 bases, J shed 4 bases, and the junction held 12 bases outside the gene matches. CDR1 and CDR2 (germline): MDHEN, SYDVKM.

The chain links TRBV30 to TRBJ1-1, with D perhaps matching TRBD1 (5 bases). V shed 1 base and J shed 7 bases, with 10 bases lying between them. Germline values: CDR1 GTSNPN, CDR2 SVGIG (reference sequence). This CDR3 has 12 residues. This chain's CDR3 is CAWSGAGGEAFF. CDR3 DNA sequence: TGTGCCTGGAGTGGGGCCGGGGGTGAAGCTTTCTTT.

This clone appeared a few times. The chain links TRBV5-4 to TRBJ1-1, with D perhaps matching TRBD1 (5 bases). CDR3 size: 15 residues. Trimming pared 0 bases from V and 1 base from J, leaving 10 bases between. CDR1 is SGHNT and CDR2 is YYREEE in the germline V gene (reference sequence). CDR3 in amino acids: CASSLVGRGNTEAFF. CDR3 in DNA: TGTGCCAGCAGCTTGGTGGGTAGGGGGAACACTGAAGCTTTCTTT.

The gene calls are TRBV6-5 and TRBJ1-5; 7 bases are shared with TRBD1. The CDR3 covers 13 residues. V was clipped by 5 bases and J by 7 bases; unmatched bases: 5. Looked up from germline, CDR1 is MNHEY and CDR2 is SVGAGI. Here the CDR3 reads CASSRRDRQPQHF. CDR3 nucleotides: TGTGCCAGCAGTCGCCGGGACAGACAGCCCCAGCATTTT.

The rearrangement links TRBV5-6 to TRBJ2-5; D not certain. Germline CDR1 is SGHDT and CDR2 is YYEEEE. The CDR3 spans 11 residues. With 2 bases removed from V and 1 base from J, the gap between germline ends came to 0 bases. CDR3 amino acids: CASSFQETQYF. The CDR3 DNA reads TGTGCCAGCAGCTTCCAAGAGACCCAGTACTTC.

This clone has a single count. The chain couples TRBV6-5 to TRBJ2-3, with D uncertain. Trimming took off 5 bases at V and 5 bases at J, with 14 bases between the two ends. This CDR3 has 14 residues. From germline, CDR1 is MNHEY and CDR2 SVGAGI. The CDR3 spells CASSPTFSGDTQYF. The CDR3 DNA follows: TGTGCCAGCAGTCCGACATTTTCTGGAGATACGCAGTATTTT.

The chain couples TRBV5-5 to TRBJ2-7; possibly TRBD1 or TRBD2 for D (5 bases each). V was trimmed by 1 base and J by 9 bases, leaving 20 bases between them. Germline lookup yields CDR1 SGHKS and CDR2 YYEKEE (reference sequence). This CDR3 comprises 15 residues. The DNA of the CDR3 is TGTGCCAGCAGCTTGCTTGGGGCCCGGGGATCTTGGCAGTACTTC. Translated, it gives CASSLLGARGSWQYF.

V is TRBV11-2 and J is TRBJ2-4, with a weak D call TRBD2 (6 bases). Germline loops: CDR1 SGHAT, CDR2 FQNNGV. The CDR3 contains 13 residues. Trimming removed 1 base at V and 8 bases at J, with 9 bases between. CDR3 in amino acids: CASSLAGEDIQYF. As DNA, the CDR3 is TGTGCCAGCAGCTTAGCTGGGGAGGACATTCAGTACTTC.

The V gene is TRBV5-1, the J gene TRBJ2-7; D is possibly TRBD2 (6 bases). Germline lookup yields CDR1 SGHRS and CDR2 YFSETQ. The CDR3 has 14 residues. Trimming took 3 bases from V and 0 from J, leaving 10 bases between them. The CDR3 DNA reads as TGCGCCAGCAGCTCATACGGGGGCTCCTACGAGCAGTACTTC. Protein product: CASSSYGGSYEQYF.